These 2 T cell receptor beta chains came from one sample sequenced in a study of blood T cell repertoires in COVID-19. Clones were sequenced by immunoSEQ multiplex PCR, and TCRdb holds only the in-frame ones, with some missing. This table holds about 69,000 clones, approximately 83% found once. Specimen: peripheral blood. These receptors were taken from a man aged 80 or over with acute or convalescent COVID-19.

J is TRBJ2-2 and V is TRBV5-4; 8 bases agree with TRBD1. The germline V gene encodes CDR1 SGHNT and CDR2 YYREEE (reference sequence). The V gene end was trimmed by 2 bases and the J gene end by 6 bases; junction bases not matched to a gene: 6. The CDR3 is 15 residues long. The CDR3 reads CASSLLTGDAGELFF. CDR3 DNA sequence: TGTGCCAGCAGCTTATTGACAGGGGATGCCGGGGAGCTGTTTTTT. The entire variable domain, with the rest obtained from reference TRBV5-4 and TRBJ2-2, is as follows: ETGVTQSPTHLIKTRGQQVTLRCSSQSGHNTVSWYQQALGQGPQFIFQYYREEENGRGNFPPRFSGLQFPNYSSELNVNALELDDSALYLCASSLLTGDAGELFFGEGSRLTVL.

This sequence joins TRBV11-2 and TRBJ1-2; 7 nucleotides align to TRBD1. The CDR3 has 16 amino acids. The V gene's germline CDR1 is SGHAT and CDR2 FQNNGV. The V and J ends lost 5 bases and 1 base, in that order; junction bases with no gene match: 10. CDR3 nucleotides: TGTGCCAGCAGCCGAGCCGGGACAGTTGGTAACTATGGCTACACCTTC. Its protein product is CASSRAGTVGNYGYTF.